The sequence of this T cell receptor (beta chain) was determined in a study of T-cell reconstitution after alpha-beta-depleted transplantation in children. Study outcomes and limitations: Once a year had passed after transplant, T-cell counts and diversity came mostly from newly produced T cells. Surviving recipient T cells and thymic progenitors produced the high day-60 TCRbeta diversity seen in some patients.

Germline V gene data show CDR1 as SGHRS and CDR2 as YFSETQ. This CDR3 spans 16 amino acids. V shed 4 bases, J shed 5 bases, and the junction held 13 bases outside the gene matches. This clonotype has at least ten counts. Its antigen is as yet unknown. Preparation of the TCRbeta library used unique molecular identifiers. TCRdb processed the PCR reads anew with MiXCR; each CDR3 protein has one entry. Here the sample spans 250,000 to 300,000 distinct CDR3 sequences, almost 8% being singletons. The chain carries TRBV5-1 and TRBJ2-7; TRBD2 aligns across 9 bases. The sample in question was peripheral blood, obtained 360 days after TCRalphabeta/CD19-depleted stem cell transplant. The source is a female patient aged 2-9 years who had a stem cell transplant for Fanconi anemia, so the T cells may come from the graft donor. DNA for the CDR3: TGCGCCAGCAGCGCGTTCCTCTCGGGGACTAGCAACGAGCAGTACTTC. Translating it yields CASSAFLSGTSNEQYF.